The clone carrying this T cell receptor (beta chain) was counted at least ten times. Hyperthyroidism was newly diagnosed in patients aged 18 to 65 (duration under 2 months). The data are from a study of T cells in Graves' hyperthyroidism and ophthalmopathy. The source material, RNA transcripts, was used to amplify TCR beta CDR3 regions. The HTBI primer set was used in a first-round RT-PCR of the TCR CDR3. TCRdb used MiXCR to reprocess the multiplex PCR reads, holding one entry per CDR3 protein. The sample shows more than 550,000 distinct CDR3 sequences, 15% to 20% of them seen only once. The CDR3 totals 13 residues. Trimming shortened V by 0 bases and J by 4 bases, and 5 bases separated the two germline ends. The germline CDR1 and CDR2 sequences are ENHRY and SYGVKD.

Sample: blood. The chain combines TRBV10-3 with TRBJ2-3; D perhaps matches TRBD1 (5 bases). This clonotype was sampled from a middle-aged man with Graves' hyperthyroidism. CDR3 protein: CAISESGADTQYF. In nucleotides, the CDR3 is TGTGCCATCAGTGAGTCAGGGGCAGATACGCAGTATTTT.